The 9 T cell receptor beta chains below come from one sample, sequenced in a study of blood T cells in healthy people across ages. For the second PCR, which ran for roughly 6 to 11 cycles, a sample-barcoded 5' primer and a J-beta primer mix were used. TCRdb analysed the 5' RACE reads with MiXCR anew, one entry per CDR3 protein. The table shows 450,000 to 650,000 distinct CDR3 sequences, with more than 20% occurring only once. The data were also submitted as part of a second study, on T cells of mothers and their children.

Specimen: blood. The receptors were sampled from a boy younger than 18 in good health.

The chain recombines TRBV4-2 with TRBJ2-7; TRBD2 aligns across 10 bases. CDR1 is LGHNA and CDR2 is YNFKEQ in the germline V gene. The CDR3 runs to 15 residues. With V trimmed by 5 bases and J by 2 bases, 6 bases remained unmatched. The CDR3 loop reads CASSTRTSGTYEQYF. The CDR3 DNA is TGTGCCAGCAGCACCCGGACTAGCGGAACCTACGAGCAGTACTTC.

This clonotype was counted a few times. The rearrangement links TRBV7-9 to TRBJ2-7, with D possibly called TRBD1 or TRBD2 (5 bases each). Germline assignment: CDR1 SEHNR and CDR2 FQNEAQ (reference sequence). The CDR3 runs 18 residues. Trimming took off 5 bases at V and 7 bases at J, with 30 bases between the two ends. CDR3 sequence reads: CASSTSLGALPSYAEQYF. CDR3 nucleotide sequence: TGTGCCAGCAGCACCTCACTAGGGGCCCTTCCCTCTTACGCGGAGCAGTACTTC.

Points on this clonotype: One junction end does not reproduce the germline sequence, and a read error may be involved. The chain links TRBV7-2 to TRBJ2-1; D unclear. Germline CDR1 and CDR2: SGHTA and FQGNSA. The CDR3 covers 13 residues. The CDR3 loop reads CPSSPRTYNEQFF. CDR3 bases: TGTCCCAGCAGCCCTCGTACCTACAATGAGCAGTTCTTC. Variable domain in full (rest from reference TRBV7-2 and TRBJ2-1): GAGVSQSPSNKVTEKGKDVELRCDPISGHTALYWYRQSLGQGLEFLIYFQGNSAPDKSGLPSDRFSAERTGGSVSTLTIQRTQQEDSAVYLCPSSPRTYNEQFFGPGTRLTVL.

This clonotype came up a few times. The chain joins TRBV27 to TRBJ1-6, with D tentatively TRBD1 (5 bases). The CDR3 spans 16 residues. The germline V and J ends were trimmed by 3 bases and 3 bases, with 12 bases remaining between them. The germline V gene has CDR1 MNHEY and CDR2 SMNVEV (reference sequence). The CDR3 reads CASSLGPQVYNSPLHF. The CDR3 DNA follows: TGTGCCAGCAGTTTGGGGCCGCAGGTCTATAATTCACCCCTCCACTTT.

This chain links TRBV30 with TRBJ1-2; 12 bases fit TRBD1. Germline assignment: CDR1 GTSNPN and CDR2 SVGIG (reference sequence). The CDR3 is 15 residues long. V lost 3 bases, J lost 4 bases, and 6 bases stayed unmatched. In nucleotides, the CDR3 is TGTGCCTGGAGACCCGGGACAGGGGGCTTCTATGGCTACACCTTC. This codes for CAWRPGTGGFYGYTF.

This clonotype occurred a few times. The V gene is TRBV7-2, the J gene TRBJ2-7; the D call may be TRBD1 or TRBD2 (5 bases each). This CDR3 comprises 17 residues. Between the trimmed V and J ends, which lost 1 base and 7 bases, there was a span of 23 bases. Per germline, CDR1 SGHTA and CDR2 FQGNSA. The CDR3 sequence is CASSLDDEGLLMREQYF. DNA of the CDR3: TGTGCCAGCAGCTTAGACGATGAGGGGCTCCTAATGCGGGAGCAGTACTTC.

CDR3 in DNA: TGTGCCAGCAGTTACGGGGGGGTCGGTCAGCCCCAGCATTTT. Protein product: CASSYGGVGQPQHF. The chain employs TRBV6-2 or TRBV6-3 and TRBJ1-5; possible D gene TRBD1, 5 bases. The CDR3 is 14 amino acids. CDR1 is MNHEY and CDR2 is SVGEGT in the germline V gene. V was pared by 2 bases and J by 6 bases, with 11 bases between.

The chain has TRBV4-2 and TRBJ1-1; 7 nucleotides line up with TRBD1. CDR3 size: 14 residues. Trimming removed 5 bases from V and 1 base from J; junction bases left unmatched: 4. Per germline, CDR1 LGHNA and CDR2 YNFKEQ. DNA of the CDR3: TGTGCCAGCAGCGGACAGGTCCAGAACACTGAAGCTTTCTTT. Translated, it gives CASSGQVQNTEAFF.

The J gene is TRBJ2-5, the V gene TRBV5-1; D not resolved. The CDR3 consists of 15 residues. Germline CDR1 and CDR2: SGHRS and YFSETQ. Trimming removed 3 bases from V and 2 bases from J, with 14 bases in between. CDR3 sequence (DNA): TGCGCCAGCAGCTATAGTCGCACGTTACAAGAGACCCAGTACTTC. Protein: CASSYSRTLQETQYF.